Listed here are 26 T cell receptor beta chains from one sample, sequenced in a study of identical twins. TCRdb redid the calling of the 5' RACE reads with MiXCR, one entry per CDR3 protein. Of 220,000 or so distinct CDR3 sequences in the sample, about 7% were seen once. These sequences were also reported in another study, on yellow fever vaccine responses in identical twins.

The sequencing input was memory (CD45RO+) T cells sorted from blood. Receptors originate from a woman aged 18-29 years in good health.

This clonotype was recorded at least ten times. The gene calls are TRBV20-1 and TRBJ2-5; maybe TRBD2 (5 bases). CDR1 is DFQATT and CDR2 is SNEGSKA in the germline V gene (reference sequence). Trimming left V 1 base short and J 6 bases short, with 12 bases between. The CDR3 consists of 13 residues. CDR3 in amino acids: CSARGGVRQTQYF. The CDR3, as DNA: TGCAGTGCTAGAGGGGGAGTCAGGCAGACCCAGTACTTC.

This clonotype was counted at least ten times. The chain uses TRBV5-5 and TRBJ1-1; 7 bases are a match to TRBD1. The CDR3 has 15 residues. V trimming: 4 bases; J trimming: 5 bases; junction bases outside the gene matches: 11. Germline-derived CDR1 and CDR2 are SGHKS and YYEKEE (reference sequence). CDR3 nucleotides: TGTGCCAGCAGCCCCCGGGACAGTGCAAAAACTGAAGCTTTCTTT. It yields the protein CASSPRDSAKTEAFF.

The rearrangement links TRBV7-8 to TRBJ2-7, with D possibly being TRBD1 or TRBD2 (5 bases each). The V gene lost 5 bases and the J gene lost 3 bases, with 14 bases spanning the gap. Germline V gives CDR1 SGHVS, CDR2 FQNEAQ. CDR3 length equals 14 residues. CDR3 DNA: TGTGCCAGCAGCCGCCGGGACCTAAGCTACGAGCAGTACGTC. As protein: CASSRRDLSYEQYV.

This clonotype was counted many times. The junction differs from germline at one of its ends, possibly a read error. The J gene is TRBJ2-3, the V gene TRBV5-1; D remains unclear. Looked up from germline, CDR1 is SGHRS and CDR2 is YFSETQ. This CDR3 has 15 residues. CDR3 region: CASSLDEPSTDTQYF. The CDR3 DNA is TGCGCCAGCAGTTTGGACGAACCTAGCACAGATACGCAGTATTTT.

There are many counts of this clonotype. The gene calls are TRBV29-1 and TRBJ2-3, with TRBD1 identical over 7 bases. There are 13 residues in the CDR3. J gave up 2 bases and V 3 bases, and 2 bases lay outside the gene matches. Germline loops: CDR1 SQVTM, CDR2 ANQGSEA. The CDR3 nucleotides are TGCAGCGTTGACACAGGGGCCACAGATACGCAGTATTTT. This codes for CSVDTGATDTQYF.

The table lists this clonotype with many counts. CDR3 region: CASSLTQGRNQPQHF. The CDR3 DNA reads TGTGCCAGCAGTTTAACACAGGGTCGCAATCAGCCCCAGCATTTT. The V gene is TRBV12-3 or TRBV12-4, the J gene TRBJ1-5; perhaps TRBD1 as D (6 bases). This CDR3 comprises 15 residues. V lost 2 bases and J lost 2, with 10 bases in between.

The chain joins TRBV4-2 to TRBJ2-1; unclear D gene. V was clipped by 0 bases and J by 0 bases, with 12 bases between them. CDR1 and CDR2 from the germline V gene are LGHNA and YNFKEQ. CDR3 size: 17 residues. Written as DNA, the CDR3 is TGTGCCAGCAGCCAAGAACCCGACGGGCCCTCCTACAATGAGCAGTTCTTC. Encoded protein: CASSQEPDGPSYNEQFF.

This clonotype was recorded a few times. The gene calls are TRBV6-5 and TRBJ2-1; 13 bases are shared with TRBD2. Losses at the gene ends were 4 bases for V and 6 bases for J; bases not matched to a gene: 6. The length of the CDR3 is 16 residues. Germline V gene lookup returns CDR1 MNHEY and CDR2 SVGAGI. The CDR3 region is CASSSPGLAGLNEQFF. For the CDR3, the DNA is TGTGCCAGCAGTTCCCCGGGACTAGCGGGGCTCAATGAGCAGTTCTTC.

The chain uses TRBV7-2 and TRBJ2-1; TRBD2 aligns across 15 bases. Trimming took 0 bases from V and 10 from J; bases not matched to a gene: 1. The CDR3 loop spans 15 amino acids. Germline assignment: CDR1 SGHTA and CDR2 FQGNSA. In DNA, the CDR3 is TGTGCCAGCAGCTTAGCGGGACTAGCGGGGGGAGAGCAGTTCTTC. It translates to CASSLAGLAGGEQFF.

V gene TRBV3-1 combines with J gene TRBJ1-2; 12 nucleotides line up with TRBD1. The CDR3 has 16 amino acids. In germline, CDR1 is LGHDT, CDR2 YNNKEL (reference sequence). J gave up 8 bases and V 1 base, and 8 bases lay outside the gene matches. CDR3 sequence (DNA): TGTGCCAGCAGCCAAGGGGCGGGACAGGGGGCGTACGGCTACACCTTC. Its translation: CASSQGAGQGAYGYTF.

This clonotype was observed many times. The chain is built from TRBV5-1 and TRBJ1-1; 8 bases map to TRBD1. Germline trimming cut 3 bases from V and 0 bases from J; bases unmatched to any gene: 4. Per the germline V gene, CDR1 is SGHRS and CDR2 is YFSETQ. The CDR3 contains 15 residues. CDR3 residues: CASSSGQGVNTEAFF. In DNA form, the CDR3 reads TGCGCCAGCAGCTCCGGACAGGGTGTGAACACTGAAGCTTTCTTT.

The V gene is TRBV7-9, the J gene TRBJ2-7; D remains ambiguous. This CDR3 has 11 residues. V gave up 7 bases and J gave up 3 bases, with 7 bases separating them. In germline, CDR1 is SEHNR, CDR2 FQNEAQ (reference sequence). The CDR3 nucleotides are TGTGCCAGCACGATGGGCTACGAGCAGTACTTC. Translating gives CASTMGYEQYF.

V gene TRBV5-6 combines with J gene TRBJ1-5, with no clear D. Germline V gene sequence: CDR1 SGHDT, CDR2 YYEEEE. Trimming took 4 bases from V and 5 from J, leaving 13 bases between them. There are 14 residues in the CDR3. As DNA, the CDR3 is TGTGCCAGCAGCCCTCTGACGAGGGATCAGCCCCAGCATTTT. Protein sequence: CASSPLTRDQPQHF.

In its sample, this clonotype was seen a few times. The V and J genes are TRBV6-5 and TRBJ2-5; either TRBD1 or TRBD2 may fit D (5 bases each). This CDR3 is 17 amino acids long. Trimming removed 0 bases from V and 0 bases from J, with 14 bases in between. CDR1 is MNHEY, CDR2 SVGAGI, per germline. The CDR3 DNA follows: TGTGCCAGCAGTTACTCGGGACCCAGGCAGTACCAAGAGACCCAGTACTTC. It encodes CASSYSGPRQYQETQYF.

This clonotype has just a few counts. In nucleotides, the CDR3 is TGTGCCAGCAGTGAGGACAAGGGACTAGCGTCTCGCAATGAGCAGTTCTTC. This codes for CASSEDKGLASRNEQFF. V is TRBV2 and J is TRBJ2-1, with TRBD2 matching 10 bases. Germline-derived CDR1 and CDR2 are SNHLY and FYNNEI. J lost 6 bases, V lost 3 bases, and 11 bases had no gene match. The CDR3 length is 17 residues. Full variable domain (missing parts from reference TRBV2 and TRBJ2-1): EPEVTQTPSHQVTQMGQEVILRCVPISNHLYFYWYRQILGQKVEFLVSFYNNEISEKSEIFDDQFSVERPDGSNFTLKIRSTKLEDSAMYFCASSEDKGLASRNEQFFGPGTRLTVL.

In its sample, this clonotype was seen many times. The rearrangement links TRBV7-8 to TRBJ2-3; D may be TRBD1 (7 bases). Germline CDR1 and CDR2: SGHVS and FQNEAQ. Trimming shortened V by 7 bases and J by 5 bases, and 22 bases separated the two germline ends. The CDR3 covers 16 residues. CDR3 in DNA: TGTGCCAGCAATCCTAGGAGGGGGCTCCTCGGAGATACGCAGTATTTT. Residues: CASNPRRGLLGDTQYF.

This clonotype was counted many times. The chain employs TRBV6-5 and TRBJ1-5; no definite D call. The CDR3 has 15 residues. The germline V gene encodes CDR1 MNHEY and CDR2 SVGAGI. V lost 4 bases and J 3 bases, leaving 13 bases between the germline ends. The CDR3 protein is CASSSNLISNQPQHF. Here the CDR3 DNA reads TGTGCCAGCAGTTCCAATCTAATTTCCAATCAGCCCCAGCATTTT.

This clonotype was counted only a few times. The CDR3 DNA follows: TGTGCCAGCAGCCCCCAGGGGGCTGGGGTCAACACTGAAGCTTTCTTT. Translated: CASSPQGAGVNTEAFF. This chain uses TRBV7-9 with TRBJ1-1; 8 bases align to TRBD1. Germline-derived CDR1 and CDR2 are SEHNR and FQNEAQ (reference sequence). The CDR3 has 16 residues. V trimming: 5 bases; J trimming: 2 bases; junction bases outside the gene matches: 10.

This clonotype came up many times. This chain's CDR3 is CASSFSGKGEKLFF. The CDR3 DNA is TGTGCCAGCAGTTTTTCAGGGAAGGGAGAAAAACTGTTTTTT. The V call is TRBV12-3 or TRBV12-4, the J call TRBJ1-4; tentatively, D is TRBD1 (5 bases). The CDR3 is 14 residues long. The V and J ends lost 3 bases and 8 bases respectively, with 13 bases between them.

Only a few counts were recorded for this clonotype. The rearrangement links TRBV7-2 to TRBJ2-1, with D unclear. Trimming shortened V by 5 bases and J by 10 bases, and 12 bases separated the two germline ends. Germline CDR1 and CDR2: SGHTA and FQGNSA. There are 12 residues in the CDR3. The DNA of the CDR3 is TGTGCCAGCAGCCAACTGGTCGGGGAGCAGTTCTTC. Translation gives CASSQLVGEQFF.

This sequence joins TRBV6-1 and TRBJ2-6; 11 nucleotides align to TRBD1. The V gene's germline CDR1 is MNHNS and CDR2 SASEGT. Unmatched junction bases numbered 4, after V lost 5 bases and J lost 1 base. CDR3 length equals 17 residues. The CDR3 nucleotides read TGTGCCAGCAGTAGAGGACAGGGGGCATCTGGGGCCAACGTCCTGACTTTC. Residues: CASSRGQGASGANVLTF.

The sample holds many counts of this clonotype. The chain links TRBV5-8 to TRBJ2-3; 7 nucleotides line up with TRBD2. The V gene's germline CDR1 is SGHTS and CDR2 YDEGEE. CDR3 length: 14 amino acids. J gave up 10 bases and V 0 bases, and 8 bases lay outside the gene matches. The CDR3 here is CASSLGLASAAQYF. The CDR3 region has the DNA TGTGCCAGCAGCTTGGGACTAGCCTCCGCTGCGCAGTATTTT.

V is TRBV5-1 and J is TRBJ2-6; D uncertain. In germline, CDR1 is SGHRS, CDR2 YFSETQ. The CDR3 is made up of 15 amino acids. Trimming removed 0 bases from V and 4 bases from J, with 8 bases in between. CDR3 protein: CASSLANRGANVLTF. CDR3 nucleotide sequence: TGCGCCAGCAGCTTGGCCAACCGGGGGGCCAACGTCCTGACTTTC.

This clonotype occurred many times. This chain links TRBV28 with TRBJ1-3, with no clear D. This CDR3 comprises 13 residues. Trimming took off 2 bases at V and 5 bases at J, with 7 bases between the two ends. The germline CDR1 and CDR2 sequences are MDHEN and SYDVKM. The CDR3 region is CASSLGSRNTIYF. The CDR3 DNA sequence: TGTGCCAGCAGTTTAGGCAGTCGAAACACCATATATTTT.

This clonotype was seen more than once but under ten times. V gene TRBV6-1 combines with J gene TRBJ1-6; a possible D gene is TRBD1 (5 bases). The CDR3 runs 16 residues. Looked up from germline, CDR1 is MNHNS and CDR2 is SASEGT. V was trimmed by 3 bases and J by 9 bases, leaving 18 bases between them. CDR3 amino acids: CASSERSLGGASPLHF. For the CDR3, the DNA is TGTGCCAGCAGTGAGCGGTCATTGGGGGGAGCTTCACCCCTCCACTTT.

There are many counts of this clonotype. This chain links TRBV5-1 with TRBJ2-3, with 7 nucleotides matching TRBD1. Germline loops: CDR1 SGHRS, CDR2 YFSETQ. The CDR3 extends over 14 amino acids. The trim removed 4 bases at V and 4 bases at J, leaving 6 bases unmatched. DNA of the CDR3: TGCGCCAGCAGCATCCGGGACAGCTCAGATACGCAGTATTTT. This translates into CASSIRDSSDTQYF.